These T cell receptor beta chains were read from a single sample in a study of T cells in Graves' hyperthyroidism and ophthalmopathy. TCRdb called the multiplex PCR reads again in MiXCR, with one record for every CDR3 protein. The profile covers around 490,000 distinct CDR3 sequences, with roughly 21% appearing a single time and about 50% taken by the ten largest. The sample comprised blood. The receptors here all came from a man aged 40-50 years with Graves' ophthalmopathy. CDR3s include the opening cysteine and the closing phenylalanine or tryptophan. A D gene is named only where the DNA matches it firmly. Rows give clone size only sometimes, using once, few, many, or a class for an expanded clone.

TRBJ1-2	TRBV15	many	NA	TGTGCCACCAGCAGAGATGGCGCGGGGAACTATGGCTACACCTTC	CATSRDGAGNYGYTF
TRBJ1-5	TRBV28	many	NA	TGTGCCAGCAGTTTAACCGACAGAAATCAGCCCCAGCATTTT	CASSLTDRNQPQHF
TRBJ1-5	TRBV30	few	TRBD1	TGTGCCTGGAGTCCCCTTGGACAGGGAGCTAATCAGTCCCAGCATTTT	CAWSPLGQGANQSQHF
TRBJ2-3	TRBV24-1	NA	NA	TGTGCCACCAGTGGGGGTAGCGGTAGCACAGATACGCAGTATTTT	CATSGGSGSTDTQYF
TRBJ1-6	TRBV28	few	NA	TGTGCCAGCAGTTTTGGGCAGGGCCAAAATTCACCCCTCCACTTT	CASSFGQGQNSPLHF
TRBJ1-2	TRBV12-3/TRBV12-4	many	NA	TGTGCCAGCAGTTTGAGGCAGGGCGCGCACTATGGCTACACCTTC	CASSLRQGAHYGYTF
TRBJ1-1	TRBV5-1	many	NA	TGCGCCAGCAGCTTGGCAGGGGATGAAGCTTTCTTT	CASSLAGDEAFF
TRBJ1-1	TRBV19	once	TRBD1	TGTGCCAGTAGTCTCTTCCGGGACAGGGGGCCCGTGGCTTTCTTT	CASSLFRDRGPVAFF
TRBJ1-3	TRBV28	few	NA	TGTGCCAGCAGTCGGGGCATTGGAAACACCATATATTTT	CASSRGIGNTIYF
TRBJ2-5	TRBV20-1	NA	NA	TGCAGTGCTGCATCAGGTTCTCAAGAGACCCAGTACTTC	CSAASGSQETQYF
TRBJ2-1	TRBV7-9	NA	NA	TGTGCCAGCAGCTTACTTGGACGGGAGAGGGCCAATGAGCAGTTCTTC	CASSLLGRERANEQFF
TRBJ1-6	TRBV2	NA	TRBD1	TGTGCCAGCAAAGGACAGGGTGATTCACCCCTCCACTTT	CASKGQGDSPLHF
TRBJ2-3	TRBV5-1	many	NA	TGCGCCAGCAGCTTGCAGACAGAGACAGATACGCAGTATTTT	CASSLQTETDTQYF
TRBJ2-3	TRBV6-2/TRBV6-3	NA	TRBD2	TGTGCCAGCCTGCCTGGACTAGCTCGCACAGATACGCAGTATTTT	CASLPGLARTDTQYF
TRBJ2-5	TRBV5-5	many	NA	TGTGCCAGCAGCCAGTCACCTCGTTTTACCGAGACCCAGTACTTC	CASSQSPRFTETQYF
TRBJ2-1	TRBV11-1	many	NA	TGTGCCAGCAGCTTAGGGCCGTCTAATGAGCAGTTCTTC	CASSLGPSNEQFF
TRBJ2-7	TRBV5-1	few	TRBD2	TGCGCCAGCAGCGGGCGGGGGAGCTCCTACGAGCAGTACTTC	CASSGRGSSYEQYF
TRBJ2-7	TRBV5-1	NA	NA	TGCGCCAGCAGACAACTGAGTAGGGGAGATGACGAGCAGTACTTC	CASRQLSRGDDEQYF
TRBJ2-2	TRBV7-2	many	TRBD2	TGTGCCAGCAGCCCCCGGACTAGCTTCTCCGGGGAGCTGTTTTTT	CASSPRTSFSGELFF
TRBJ2-3	TRBV5-1	NA	NA	TGCGCCAGCAGCATGGGACAGAGGGGAGGAGATACGCAGTATTTT	CASSMGQRGGDTQYF
TRBJ1-2	TRBV29-1	NA	NA	TGCAGCGTTGTCCCAAGGCTCTCCGGCTATGGCTACACCTTC	CSVVPRLSGYGYTF
TRBJ2-3	TRBV19	few	TRBD2	TGTGCCATCTCTAGCGGGAGTACGCAGTATTTT	CAISSGSTQYF
TRBJ1-5	TRBV28	NA	TRBD1	TGTGCCAGCAGTCTCTTTCCGGGACAGCCTAATCAGCCCCAGCATTTT	CASSLFPGQPNQPQHF
TRBJ1-2	TRBV2	few	NA	TGTGCCAGCAGTGTTGGCAGGGAGTCCTATGGCTACACCTTC	CASSVGRESYGYTF
TRBJ2-1	TRBV28	many	NA	TGTGCCAGCAGTCGTCTCGGAGGGCCCTACAATGAGCAGTTCTTC	CASSRLGGPYNEQFF
TRBJ2-2	TRBV7-3	many	NA	TGTGCCAGCAGCTTAAACCTCTACACCGGGGAGCTGTTTTTT	CASSLNLYTGELFF
TRBJ2-3	TRBV30	NA	TRBD2	TGTGCCTGGACGGGAGCGGGGGGGAGCACAGATACGCAGTATTTT	CAWTGAGGSTDTQYF
TRBJ1-2	TRBV27	NA	TRBD1	TGTGCCAGCAGTCCAATCAGGGGGGCGCCTAACTATGGCTACACCTTC	CASSPIRGAPNYGYTF
TRBJ1-5	TRBV7-3	NA	TRBD1	TGTGCCAGCAGCTTGGGCGCAGGGGGCCAGCCCCAGCATTTT	CASSLGAGGQPQHF
TRBJ2-3	TRBV4-1	NA	NA	TGCGCCAGCAGCCAAGATAACGGCTCTCCGACGCAGTATTTT	CASSQDNGSPTQYF
TRBJ2-3	TRBV5-1	many	NA	TGCGCCAGCCGCGCACAGGGTATAGATACGCAGTATTTT	CASRAQGIDTQYF
TRBJ2-2	TRBV5-4	NA	NA	TGTGCCAGCAGCTTTTCTACAGGGTTCCCGAACACCGGGGAGCTGTTTTTT	CASSFSTGFPNTGELFF
TRBJ2-5	TRBV18	NA	NA	TGTGCCAGCTCACCAAGGAGGGAGAGGCCCGAGACCCAGTACTTC	CASSPRRERPETQYF
TRBJ2-5	TRBV20-1	few	TRBD2	TGCAGTGCTAGTCCCGTCGGCGGGAGACCAGAGACCCAGTACTTC	CSASPVGGRPETQYF
TRBJ1-5	TRBV5-1	once	NA	TGCGCCAGCAGTCCGACACCAGGGGACCAGCCCCAGCATTTT	CASSPTPGDQPQHF
TRBJ1-5	TRBV12-3/TRBV12-4	many	TRBD1	TGTGCCAGCAGTTGGAAGGGGGCACAACAGCCCCAGCATTTT	CASSWKGAQQPQHF
TRBJ1-2	TRBV15	NA	TRBD1	TGTGCCACCAGCGACGGACAGGGTTGGTATGGCTACACCTTC	CATSDGQGWYGYTF
TRBJ2-2	TRBV2	many	TRBD2	TGTGCCAGCAGTGAAACACTAGCGGGATACACCGGGGAGCTGTTTTTT	CASSETLAGYTGELFF
TRBJ2-1	TRBV5-1	few	NA	TGCGCCAGCAGCTTTGAGGAGAGACACAATGAGCAGTTCTTC	CASSFEERHNEQFF
TRBJ2-7	TRBV6-2/TRBV6-3	NA	NA	TGTGCCAGCAGTTACACCGGGACCATCTACGAGCAGTACTTC	CASSYTGTIYEQYF
TRBJ2-7	TRBV20-1	NA	NA	TGCAGTGCTACCCATAGCGGACGCTCCTACGAGCAGTACTTC	CSATHSGRSYEQYF
TRBJ2-7	TRBV7-2	NA	TRBD2	TGTGCCAGCAGCTTAGTTGGGACTAGCGGAGTGACGCAGTACTTC	CASSLVGTSGVTQYF
TRBJ2-2	TRBV2	many	TRBD2	TGTGCCAGCAGTGCGATAGCGGGAGCGAGTGGCGGGGAGCTGTTTTTT	CASSAIAGASGGELFF
TRBJ1-2	TRBV28	NA	NA	TGTGCCAGCACCCAAGACGGCCGGACTAACTATGGCTACACCTTC	CASTQDGRTNYGYTF
TRBJ2-7	TRBV7-9	many	TRBD2	TGTGCCAGCAGCCTCTATAGCGGGAGGGAGTCCTACGAGCAGTACTTC	CASSLYSGRESYEQYF
TRBJ1-2	TRBV12-3/TRBV12-4	NA	TRBD1	TGTGCCAGCAGTCGAACCGGGACAGATCATGGCTACACCTTC	CASSRTGTDHGYTF
TRBJ2-5	TRBV12-3/TRBV12-4	few	NA	TGTGCCAGCAGTTTAAATCGCGTCCAGGGAGAGACCCAGTACTTC	CASSLNRVQGETQYF
TRBJ2-4	TRBV6-2/TRBV6-3	few	TRBD2	TGTGCCAGCAGTTACCCTACTAGCGGGGTTATCAACATTCAGTACTTC	CASSYPTSGVINIQYF
TRBJ2-2	TRBV24-1	NA	TRBD1	TGTGCCACCAGTTTGACCGGGACAGGGGGCTTGAACACCGGGGAGCTGTTTTTT	CATSLTGTGGLNTGELFF
TRBJ1-5	TRBV20-1	few	NA	TGCAGTGCTAAGACAGACCTTAGCAATCAGCCCCAGCATTTT	CSAKTDLSNQPQHF
TRBJ2-3	TRBV5-1	NA	NA	TGCGCCAGCCTAGGACTCGGAGAAGATACGCAGTATTTT	CASLGLGEDTQYF
TRBJ2-1	TRBV10-3	NA	NA	TGTGCCATCAGGACAAATAGTTGGGATGAGCAGTTCTTC	CAIRTNSWDEQFF
TRBJ1-2	TRBV7-9	NA	NA	TGTGCCAGCAGCTTAGCGCCGACAGGCTATGGCTACACCTTC	CASSLAPTGYGYTF